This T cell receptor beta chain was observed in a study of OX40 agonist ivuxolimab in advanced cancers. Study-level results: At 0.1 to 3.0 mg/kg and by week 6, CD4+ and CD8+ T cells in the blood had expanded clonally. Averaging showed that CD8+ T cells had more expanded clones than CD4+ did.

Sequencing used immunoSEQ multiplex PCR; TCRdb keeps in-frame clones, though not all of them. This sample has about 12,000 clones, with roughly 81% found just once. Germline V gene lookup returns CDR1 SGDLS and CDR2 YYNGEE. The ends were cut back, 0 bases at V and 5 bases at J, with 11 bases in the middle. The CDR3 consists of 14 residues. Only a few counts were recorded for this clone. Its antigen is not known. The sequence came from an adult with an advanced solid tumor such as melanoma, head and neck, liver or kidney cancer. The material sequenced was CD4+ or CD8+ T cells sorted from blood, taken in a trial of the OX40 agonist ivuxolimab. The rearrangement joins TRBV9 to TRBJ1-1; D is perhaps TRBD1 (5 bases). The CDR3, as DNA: TGTGCCAGCAGCGTAGCCGGGGGGAGAACTGAAGCTTTCTTT. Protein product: CASSVAGGRTEAFF.